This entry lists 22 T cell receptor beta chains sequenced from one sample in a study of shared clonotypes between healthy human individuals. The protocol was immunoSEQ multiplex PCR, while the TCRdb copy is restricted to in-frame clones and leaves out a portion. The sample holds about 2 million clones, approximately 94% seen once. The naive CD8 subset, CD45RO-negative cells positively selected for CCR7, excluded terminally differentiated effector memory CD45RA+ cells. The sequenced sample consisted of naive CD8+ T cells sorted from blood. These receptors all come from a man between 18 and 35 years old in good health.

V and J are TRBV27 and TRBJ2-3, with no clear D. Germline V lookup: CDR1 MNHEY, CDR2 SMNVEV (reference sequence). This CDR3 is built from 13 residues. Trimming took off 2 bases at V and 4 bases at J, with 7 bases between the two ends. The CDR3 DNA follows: TGTGCCAGCAGTTTAGTCCGGTCAGATACGCAGTATTTT. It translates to CASSLVRSDTQYF.

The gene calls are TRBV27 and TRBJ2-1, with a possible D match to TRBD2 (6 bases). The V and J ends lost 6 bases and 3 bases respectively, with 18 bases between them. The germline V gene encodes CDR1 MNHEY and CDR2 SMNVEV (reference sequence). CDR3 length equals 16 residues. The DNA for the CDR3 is TGTGCCAGCAGACCGGACTATATGACCTTCTACAATGAGCAGTTCTTC. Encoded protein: CASRPDYMTFYNEQFF.

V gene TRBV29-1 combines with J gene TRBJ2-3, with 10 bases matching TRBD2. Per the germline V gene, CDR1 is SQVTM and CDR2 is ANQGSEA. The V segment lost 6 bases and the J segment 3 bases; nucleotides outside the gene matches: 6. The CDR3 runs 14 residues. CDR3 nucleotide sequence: TGCAGCGTGGGACTAGCGTCCGGGACAGATACGCAGTATTTT. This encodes CSVGLASGTDTQYF.

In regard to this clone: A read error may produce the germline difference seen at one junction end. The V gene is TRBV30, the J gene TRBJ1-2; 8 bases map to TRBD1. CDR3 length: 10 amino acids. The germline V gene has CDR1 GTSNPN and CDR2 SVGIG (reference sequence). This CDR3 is CAWSRDRTIF. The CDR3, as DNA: TGTGCCTGGAGCCGGGACAGGACAATCTTC.

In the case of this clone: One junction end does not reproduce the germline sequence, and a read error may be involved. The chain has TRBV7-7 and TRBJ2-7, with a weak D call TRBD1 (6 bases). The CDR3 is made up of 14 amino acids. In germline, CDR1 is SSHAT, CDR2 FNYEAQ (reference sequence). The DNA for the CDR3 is TGTGCTAGCAGCTTAGGGGCAGGGGCCTACGAGCAGTACTTC. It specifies CASSLGAGAYEQYF.

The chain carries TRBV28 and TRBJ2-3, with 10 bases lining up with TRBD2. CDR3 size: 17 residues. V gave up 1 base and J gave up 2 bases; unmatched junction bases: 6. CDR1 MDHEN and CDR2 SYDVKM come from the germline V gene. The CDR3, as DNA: TGTGCCAGCAGTTTATCCCGTAGCGGGGGGTACACAGATACGCAGTATTTT. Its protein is CASSLSRSGGYTDTQYF.

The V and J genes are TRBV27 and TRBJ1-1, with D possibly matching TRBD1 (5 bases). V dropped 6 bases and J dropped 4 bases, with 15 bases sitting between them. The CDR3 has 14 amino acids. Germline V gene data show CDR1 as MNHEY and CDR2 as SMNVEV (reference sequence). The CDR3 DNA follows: TGTGCCAGCAGGGGATTCGGGACGGGCACTGAAGCTTTCTTT. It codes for CASRGFGTGTEAFF.

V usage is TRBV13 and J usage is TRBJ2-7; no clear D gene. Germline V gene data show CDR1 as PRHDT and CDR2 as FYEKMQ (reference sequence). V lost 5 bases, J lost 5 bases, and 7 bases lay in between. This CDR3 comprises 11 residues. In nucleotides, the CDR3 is TGTGCCAGCAGCCCCGCCCACGAGCAGTACTTC. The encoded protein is CASSPAHEQYF.

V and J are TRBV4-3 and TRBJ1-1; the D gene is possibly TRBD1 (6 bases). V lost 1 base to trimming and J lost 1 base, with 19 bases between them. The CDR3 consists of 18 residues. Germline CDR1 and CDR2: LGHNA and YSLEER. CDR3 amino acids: CASSQAWTAGPTNTEAFF. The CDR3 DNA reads TGCGCCAGCAGCCAAGCTTGGACAGCAGGGCCCACGAACACTGAAGCTTTCTTT.

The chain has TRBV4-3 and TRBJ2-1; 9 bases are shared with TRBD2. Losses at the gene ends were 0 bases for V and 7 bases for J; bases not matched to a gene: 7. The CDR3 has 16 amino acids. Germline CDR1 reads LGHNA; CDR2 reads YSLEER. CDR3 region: CASSQDGREGWNEQFF. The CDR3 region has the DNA TGCGCCAGCAGCCAAGATGGGCGGGAGGGTTGGAATGAGCAGTTCTTC.

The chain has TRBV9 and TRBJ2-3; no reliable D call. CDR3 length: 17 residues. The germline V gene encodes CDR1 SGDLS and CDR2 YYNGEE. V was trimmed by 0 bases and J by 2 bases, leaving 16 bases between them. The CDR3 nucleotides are TGTGCCAGCAGCGTAGCTACTTTGGACCGTTCCACAGATACGCAGTATTTT. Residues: CASSVATLDRSTDTQYF.

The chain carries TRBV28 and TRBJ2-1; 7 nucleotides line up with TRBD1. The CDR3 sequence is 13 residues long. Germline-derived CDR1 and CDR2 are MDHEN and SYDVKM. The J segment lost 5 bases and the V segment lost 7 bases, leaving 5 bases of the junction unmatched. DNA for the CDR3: TGTGCCAGCACGGGACAGCCAAACAATGAGCAGTTCTTC. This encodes CASTGQPNNEQFF.

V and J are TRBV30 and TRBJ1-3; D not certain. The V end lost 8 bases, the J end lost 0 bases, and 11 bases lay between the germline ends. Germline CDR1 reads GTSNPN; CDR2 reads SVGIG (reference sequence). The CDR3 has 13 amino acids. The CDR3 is CALGPYSGNTIYF. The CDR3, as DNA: TGTGCCCTTGGGCCCTACTCTGGAAACACCATATATTTT.

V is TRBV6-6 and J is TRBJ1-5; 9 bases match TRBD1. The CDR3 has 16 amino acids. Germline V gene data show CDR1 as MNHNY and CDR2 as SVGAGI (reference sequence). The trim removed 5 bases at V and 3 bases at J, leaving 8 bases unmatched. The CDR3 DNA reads TGTGCCAGCAGTCCGCTACAGGGGGCGATCAATCAGCCCCAGCATTTT. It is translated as CASSPLQGAINQPQHF.

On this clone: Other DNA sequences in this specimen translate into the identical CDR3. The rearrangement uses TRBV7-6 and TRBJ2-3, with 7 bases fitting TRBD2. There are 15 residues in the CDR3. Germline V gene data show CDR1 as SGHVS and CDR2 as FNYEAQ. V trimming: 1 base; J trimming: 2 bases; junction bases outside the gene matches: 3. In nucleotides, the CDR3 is TGTGCCAGCAGCTTAGGGGGAGGGTTCACAGATACGCAGTATTTT. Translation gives CASSLGGGFTDTQYF. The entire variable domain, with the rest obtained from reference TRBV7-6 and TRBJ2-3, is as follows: GAGVSQSPRYKVTKRGQDVALRCDPISGHVSLYWYRQALGQGPEFLTYFNYEAQQDKSGLPNDRFSAERPEGSISTLTIQRTEQRDSAMYRCASSLGGGFTDTQYFGPGTRLTVL.

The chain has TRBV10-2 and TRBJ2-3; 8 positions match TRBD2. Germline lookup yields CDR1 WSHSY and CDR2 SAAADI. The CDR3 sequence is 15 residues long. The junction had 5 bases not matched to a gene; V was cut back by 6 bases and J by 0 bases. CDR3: CASSYIAGSTDTQYF. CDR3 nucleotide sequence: TGCGCCAGCAGCTACATAGCGGGAAGCACAGATACGCAGTATTTT.

The CDR3 is CASRLGVVPYNEQFF. In nucleotides, the CDR3 is TGTGCAAGTCGCTTGGGCGTCGTTCCCTACAATGAGCAGTTCTTC. The gene calls are TRBV12-2 and TRBJ2-1; the listed D gene, TRBD1, was not tested against the DNA. TRBV12-2 is a pseudogene locus. This CDR3 has 15 amino acids.

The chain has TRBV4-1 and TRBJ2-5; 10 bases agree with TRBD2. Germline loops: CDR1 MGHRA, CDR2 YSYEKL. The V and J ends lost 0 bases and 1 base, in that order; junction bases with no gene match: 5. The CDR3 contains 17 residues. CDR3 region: CASSQDPAGGLQETQYF. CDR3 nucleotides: TGCGCCAGCAGCCAAGATCCAGCGGGGGGGCTCCAAGAGACCCAGTACTTC.

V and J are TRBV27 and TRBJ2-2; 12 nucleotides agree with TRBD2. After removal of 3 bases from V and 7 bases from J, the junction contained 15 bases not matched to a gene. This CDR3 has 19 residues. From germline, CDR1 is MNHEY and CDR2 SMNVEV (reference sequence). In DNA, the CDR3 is TGTGCCAGCAGTTTCCGTACCTGGCCTAGCGGGGGGGCCGTCGGGGAGCTGTTTTTT. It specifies CASSFRTWPSGGAVGELFF.

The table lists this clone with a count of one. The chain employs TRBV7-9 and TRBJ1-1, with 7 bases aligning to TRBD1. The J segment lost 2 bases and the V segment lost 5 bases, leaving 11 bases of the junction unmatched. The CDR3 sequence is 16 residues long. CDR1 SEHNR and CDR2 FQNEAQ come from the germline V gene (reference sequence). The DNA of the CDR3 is TGTGCCAGCAGCGCCGACAGGGTCCCACTAAACACTGAAGCTTTCTTT. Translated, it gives CASSADRVPLNTEAFF.

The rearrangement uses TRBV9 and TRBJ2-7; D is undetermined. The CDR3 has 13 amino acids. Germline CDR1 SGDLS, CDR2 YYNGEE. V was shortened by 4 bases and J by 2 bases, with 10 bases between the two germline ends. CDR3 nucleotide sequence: TGTGCCAGCAGCCCAAGTATGACCTACGAGCAGTACTTC. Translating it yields CASSPSMTYEQYF.

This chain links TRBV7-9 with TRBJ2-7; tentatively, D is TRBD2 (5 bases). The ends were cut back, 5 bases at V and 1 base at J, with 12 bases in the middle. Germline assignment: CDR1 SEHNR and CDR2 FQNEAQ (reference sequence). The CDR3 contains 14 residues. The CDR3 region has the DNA TGTGCCAGCAGCCCGACCACGGGATCCTACGAGCAGTACTTC. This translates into CASSPTTGSYEQYF.